The 17 T cell receptor beta chains below come from one sample, sequenced in a study of T-cell memory formation after mild COVID-19. One entry per CDR3 protein results from TCRdb running MiXCR on the 5' RACE reads. The table shows 250,000 to 350,000 distinct CDR3 sequences, with approximately 19% occurring only once. Input material: PBMCs or a T cell subset sorted from them (not recorded which). These receptors were taken from a man between 18 and 29 years old who had mild COVID-19 (a few samples of this study predate the infection). Cell type and time point are not known.

This clonotype was seen a handful of times. The CDR3 DNA reads TGTGCCAGCAAGATCGGAAACACCATATATTTT. This gives the protein CASKIGNTIYF. The chain employs TRBV6-2 or TRBV6-3 and TRBJ1-3; D not certain. Germline V lookup: CDR1 MNHEY, CDR2 SVGEGT. V gave up 7 bases and J gave up 4 bases, with 5 bases separating them. The length of the CDR3 is 11 residues.

This chain links TRBV5-1 with TRBJ1-6; the D is unclear. The CDR3 loop spans 14 amino acids. V gave up 0 bases and J gave up 8 bases, with 9 bases separating them. Germline CDR1 is SGHRS and CDR2 is YFSETQ. The chain's CDR3 is CASSLEGVDSPLHF. As DNA, the CDR3 is TGCGCCAGCAGCTTGGAAGGAGTGGATTCACCCCTCCACTTT.

The rearrangement joins TRBV20-1 to TRBJ2-7; the D gene could be TRBD1 or TRBD2 (5 bases each). Germline-derived CDR1 and CDR2 are DFQATT and SNEGSKA (reference sequence). The CDR3 has 13 amino acids. V gave up 0 bases and J gave up 2 bases, with 8 bases separating them. The CDR3 sequence: CSARDREPYEQYF. CDR3 coding DNA: TGCAGTGCTAGAGACAGGGAGCCCTACGAGCAGTACTTC.

This clonotype occurred a few times. The chain is built from TRBV4-1 and TRBJ2-7; D is possibly TRBD2 (6 bases). Trimming took 1 base from V and 2 from J, leaving 9 bases between them. This CDR3 is built from 14 residues. CDR1 is MGHRA and CDR2 is YSYEKL in the germline V gene. CDR3 in amino acids: CASSQGGVAYEQYF. DNA for the CDR3: TGCGCCAGCAGCCAAGGGGGGGTTGCCTACGAGCAGTACTTC.

The chain has TRBV5-4 and TRBJ2-2, with D hard to call. This CDR3 region has 13 residues. Trimming removed 0 bases from V and 5 bases from J, with 5 bases in between. CDR1 and CDR2 from the germline V gene are SGHNT and YYREEE (reference sequence). The DNA of the CDR3 is TGTGCCAGCAGCTTGGGCCAGACCGGGGAGCTGTTTTTT. Protein sequence: CASSLGQTGELFF.

The gene calls are TRBV6-5 and TRBJ1-2; tentative D call: TRBD1 (6 bases). Trimming took off 4 bases at V and 8 bases at J, with 20 bases between the two ends. CDR1 and CDR2 from the germline V gene are MNHEY and SVGAGI. The CDR3 extends over 15 amino acids. CDR3 amino acids: CASSLAWGGAGGYTF. As DNA, the CDR3 is TGTGCCAGCAGTTTAGCCTGGGGGGGCGCAGGAGGCTACACCTTC.

This chain connects TRBV7-9 to TRBJ2-2; D not certain. This CDR3 region has 15 residues. Trimming shortened V by 1 base and J by 1 base, and 7 bases separated the two germline ends. The germline CDR1 and CDR2 sequences are SEHNR and FQNEAQ (reference sequence). CDR3 bases: TGTGCCAGCAGCTTAGAGGGTCTGAACACCGGGGAGCTGTTTTTT. This gives the protein CASSLEGLNTGELFF.

This clonotype was detected a few times. The chain has TRBV20-1 and TRBJ2-5, with D perhaps TRBD2 (6 bases). CDR1 and CDR2 from the germline V gene are DFQATT and SNEGSKA (reference sequence). The CDR3 is made up of 13 amino acids. Trimming took off 3 bases at V and 2 bases at J, with 10 bases between the two ends. The CDR3 protein is CSAREGRQETQYF. Here the CDR3 DNA reads TGCAGTGCTAGGGAGGGTCGGCAAGAGACCCAGTACTTC.

The J gene is TRBJ2-3, the V gene TRBV9; D unresolved. Trimming cost V 0 bases and J 1 base, with 9 bases left between them. The germline CDR1 and CDR2 sequences are SGDLS and YYNGEE. The CDR3 is 15 amino acids. The CDR3 here is CASSVGKLRTDTQYF. CDR3 in DNA: TGTGCCAGCAGCGTAGGCAAGCTTCGCACAGATACGCAGTATTTT.

V and J are TRBV5-1 and TRBJ1-2; 10 nucleotides align to TRBD1. V shed 4 bases and J 1 base; nucleotides not matched to a gene: 7. The germline CDR1 and CDR2 sequences are SGHRS and YFSETQ. There are 16 residues in the CDR3. CDR3 nucleotides: TGCGCCAGCAGCCCGAGTTGGGACAGGGGTAACTATGGCTACACCTTC. Amino acids: CASSPSWDRGNYGYTF.

The sample holds a few counts of this clonotype. This chain links TRBV10-3 with TRBJ1-1; D might be TRBD1 (6 bases). The V end was cut by 10 bases, the J end by 5 bases, with 14 bases between. CDR3 length: 12 residues. Looked up from germline, CDR1 is ENHRY and CDR2 is SYGVKD. The CDR3 DNA reads TGTGCCACCGCCGTAGGGGGGACTGAAGCTTTCTTT. As protein: CATAVGGTEAFF.

This clonotype was picked up a small number of times. The chain uses TRBV4-3 and TRBJ2-7; 7 bases line up with TRBD1. The J segment lost 5 bases and the V segment lost 3 bases, leaving 7 bases of the junction unmatched. Germline assignment: CDR1 LGHNA and CDR2 YSLEER. The CDR3 runs 14 residues. This CDR3 reads CASSQKQGNHEQYF. The CDR3 coding sequence is TGCGCCAGCAGCCAGAAACAGGGGAACCACGAGCAGTACTTC.

This clonotype was recorded a few times. The rearrangement links TRBV5-1 to TRBJ1-4; 9 nucleotides match TRBD1. CDR3 length: 14 residues. CDR1 is SGHRS and CDR2 is YFSETQ in the germline V gene. Unmatched junction bases numbered 5, after V lost 4 bases and J lost 7 bases. CDR3 sequence: CASSPQGAGEKLFF. DNA for the CDR3: TGCGCCAGCAGCCCACAGGGGGCGGGTGAAAAACTGTTTTTT.

V and J are TRBV5-6 and TRBJ2-5; 9 bases align to TRBD2. This CDR3 is 15 amino acids long. Germline assignment: CDR1 SGHDT and CDR2 YYEEEE. V trimming: 2 bases; J trimming: 5 bases; junction bases outside the gene matches: 7. The CDR3 region is CASSFQVAGDETQYF. CDR3 coding DNA: TGTGCCAGCAGCTTCCAGGTAGCGGGGGACGAGACCCAGTACTTC. The full variable domain, completed using reference TRBV5-6 and TRBJ2-5, is DAGVTQSPTHLIKTRGQQVTLRCSPKSGHDTVSWYQQALGQGPQFIFQYYEEEERQRGNFPDRFSGHQFPNYSSELNVNALLLGDSALYLCASSFQVAGDETQYFGPGTRLLVL.

This clonotype was seen repeatedly, ten times or more. The chain couples TRBV4-3 to TRBJ2-6; no clear D. The germline V gene encodes CDR1 LGHNA and CDR2 YSLEER. The V end was cut by 0 bases, the J end by 0 bases, with 12 bases between. The CDR3 is made up of 18 amino acids. The CDR3 nucleotides are TGCGCCAGCAGCCAAGATTGGTTGCTGGGCTCTGGGGCCAACGTCCTGACTTTC. It specifies CASSQDWLLGSGANVLTF.

This chain uses TRBV6-5 with TRBJ1-5; D gene unclear. Germline V lookup: CDR1 MNHEY, CDR2 SVGAGI. Trimming stripped 2 bases from V and 0 bases from J, with 5 bases between. The CDR3 consists of 14 residues. The CDR3: CASSYGNSNQPQHF. CDR3 DNA: TGTGCCAGCAGTTACGGGAATAGCAATCAGCCCCAGCATTTT.

This chain uses TRBV4-3 with TRBJ1-2; TRBD1 matches at 11 bases. Germline V gene sequence: CDR1 LGHNA, CDR2 YSLEER. J gave up 8 bases and V 0 bases, and 11 bases lay outside the gene matches. The CDR3 runs 17 residues. CDR3 protein: CASSQELRTGGLDGYTF. The CDR3 region has the DNA TGCGCCAGCAGCCAAGAACTACGGACAGGGGGCCTCGACGGCTACACCTTC.